This T cell receptor beta chain was recorded in a study of CD4 T cells in relation to SARS-CoV-2 and coronaviruses. Study at large: The restricting HLA molecule for shared crossreactive spike epitopes was mapped.

The V gene lost 6 bases and the J gene lost 2 bases, with 11 bases spanning the gap. CDR3 size: 13 residues. Germline assignment: CDR1 MNHEY and CDR2 SVGAGI. Sequencing was performed with immunoSEQ multiplex PCR; in TCRdb, only in-frame clones are kept and a portion is missing. The sample lists approximately 50,000 clones; approximately 90% were seen once. This TCR came from an adult with COVID-19. This chain uses TRBV6-5 with TRBJ2-7; the D is unclear. Sequencing was performed on naive CD4+ T cells from PBMCs. The subset was: naive CD4+ T cells isolated by negative enrichment. The CDR3 DNA sequence: TGTGCCAGCAGGAGCCGAGGCACCTACGAGCAGTACTTC. This codes for CASRSRGTYEQYF.